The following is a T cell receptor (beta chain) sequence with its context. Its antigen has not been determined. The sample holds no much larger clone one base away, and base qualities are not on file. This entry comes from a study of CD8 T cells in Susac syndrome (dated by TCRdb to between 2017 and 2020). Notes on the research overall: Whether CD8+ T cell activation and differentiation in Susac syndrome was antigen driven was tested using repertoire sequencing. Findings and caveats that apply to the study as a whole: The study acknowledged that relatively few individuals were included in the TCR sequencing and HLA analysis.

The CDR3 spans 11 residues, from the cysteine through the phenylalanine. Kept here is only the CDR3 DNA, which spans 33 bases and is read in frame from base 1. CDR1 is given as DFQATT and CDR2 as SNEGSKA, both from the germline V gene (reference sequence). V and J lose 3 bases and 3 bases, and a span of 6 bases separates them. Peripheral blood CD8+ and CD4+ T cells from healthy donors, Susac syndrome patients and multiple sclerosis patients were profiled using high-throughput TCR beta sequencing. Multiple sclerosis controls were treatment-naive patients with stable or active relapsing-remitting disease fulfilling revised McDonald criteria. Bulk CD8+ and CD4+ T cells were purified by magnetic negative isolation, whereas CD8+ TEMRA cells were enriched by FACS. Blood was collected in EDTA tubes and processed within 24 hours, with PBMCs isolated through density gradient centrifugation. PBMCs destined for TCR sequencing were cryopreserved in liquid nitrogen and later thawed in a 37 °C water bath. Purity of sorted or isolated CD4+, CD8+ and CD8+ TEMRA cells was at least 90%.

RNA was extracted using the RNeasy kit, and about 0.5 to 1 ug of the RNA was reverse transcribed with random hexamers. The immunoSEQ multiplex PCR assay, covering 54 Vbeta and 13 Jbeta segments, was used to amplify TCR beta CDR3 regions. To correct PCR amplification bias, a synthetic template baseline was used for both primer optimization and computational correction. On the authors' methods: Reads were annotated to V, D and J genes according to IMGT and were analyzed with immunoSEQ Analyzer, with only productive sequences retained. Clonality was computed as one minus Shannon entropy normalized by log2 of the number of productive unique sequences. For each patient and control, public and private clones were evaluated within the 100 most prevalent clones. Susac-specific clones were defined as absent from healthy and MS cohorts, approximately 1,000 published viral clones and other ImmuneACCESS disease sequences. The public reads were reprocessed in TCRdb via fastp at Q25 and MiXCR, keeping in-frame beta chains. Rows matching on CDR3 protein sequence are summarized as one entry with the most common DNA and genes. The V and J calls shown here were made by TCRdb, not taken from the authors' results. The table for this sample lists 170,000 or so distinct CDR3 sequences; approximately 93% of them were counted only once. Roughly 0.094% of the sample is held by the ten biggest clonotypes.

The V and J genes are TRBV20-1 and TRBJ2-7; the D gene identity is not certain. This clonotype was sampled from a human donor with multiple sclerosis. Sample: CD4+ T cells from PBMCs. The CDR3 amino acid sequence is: CSASSDYEQYF. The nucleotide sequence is TGCAGTGCTAGTTCAGACTACGAGCAGTACTTC.